This T cell receptor beta chain stems from a study of blood T cell repertoires in COVID-19. On the study more broadly: In each case, the material was cDNA or gDNA derived from T cells, B-cell-depleted T cells, or PBMCs.

Clones were read by immunoSEQ multiplex PCR, and TCRdb kept only the in-frame ones, dropping some. The sample records over 200,000 clones, around nine tenths being singletons. This sequence originates from a woman aged 55-69 years with acute or convalescent COVID-19. Sequenced sample: peripheral blood.

The CDR3 loop is CASSFDPGGSGNTIYF. The CDR3 nucleotides read TGTGCCAGCAGCTTTGATCCGGGTGGGTCTGGAAACACCATATATTTT. The rearrangement uses TRBV5-6 and TRBJ1-3; D remains ambiguous. There are 16 residues in the CDR3. V was pared by 2 bases and J by 1 base, with 13 bases between. Germline V gene lookup returns CDR1 SGHDT and CDR2 YYEEEE.